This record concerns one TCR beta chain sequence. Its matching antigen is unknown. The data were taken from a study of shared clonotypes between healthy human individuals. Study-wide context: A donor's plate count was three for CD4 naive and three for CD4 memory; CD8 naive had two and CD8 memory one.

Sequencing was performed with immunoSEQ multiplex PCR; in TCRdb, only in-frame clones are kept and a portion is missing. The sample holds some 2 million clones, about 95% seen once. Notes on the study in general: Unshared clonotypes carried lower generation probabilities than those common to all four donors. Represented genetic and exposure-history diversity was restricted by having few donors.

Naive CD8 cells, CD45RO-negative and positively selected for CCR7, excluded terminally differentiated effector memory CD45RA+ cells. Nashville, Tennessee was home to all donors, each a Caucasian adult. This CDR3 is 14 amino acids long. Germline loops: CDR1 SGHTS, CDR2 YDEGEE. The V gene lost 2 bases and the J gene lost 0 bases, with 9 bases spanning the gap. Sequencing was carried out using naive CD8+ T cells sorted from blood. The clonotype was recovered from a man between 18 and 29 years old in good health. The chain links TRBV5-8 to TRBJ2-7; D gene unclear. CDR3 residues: CASSFPLSSYEQYF. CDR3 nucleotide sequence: TGTGCCAGCAGCTTTCCCTTGAGCTCCTACGAGCAGTACTTC.